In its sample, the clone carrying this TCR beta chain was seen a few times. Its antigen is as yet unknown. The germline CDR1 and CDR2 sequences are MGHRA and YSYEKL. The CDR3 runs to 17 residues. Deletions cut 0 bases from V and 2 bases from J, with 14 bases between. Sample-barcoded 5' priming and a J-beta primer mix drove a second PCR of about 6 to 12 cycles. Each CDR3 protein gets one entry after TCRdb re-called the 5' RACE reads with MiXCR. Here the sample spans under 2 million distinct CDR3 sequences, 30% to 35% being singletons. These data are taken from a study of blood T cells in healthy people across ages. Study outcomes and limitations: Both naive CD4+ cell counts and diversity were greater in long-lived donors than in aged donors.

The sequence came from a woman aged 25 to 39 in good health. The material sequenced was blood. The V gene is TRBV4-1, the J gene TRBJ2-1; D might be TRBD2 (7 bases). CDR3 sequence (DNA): TGCGCCAGCAGCCAAGATTTGGGGGGGGGCCCCTACAATGAGCAGTTCTTC. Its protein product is CASSQDLGGGPYNEQFF.